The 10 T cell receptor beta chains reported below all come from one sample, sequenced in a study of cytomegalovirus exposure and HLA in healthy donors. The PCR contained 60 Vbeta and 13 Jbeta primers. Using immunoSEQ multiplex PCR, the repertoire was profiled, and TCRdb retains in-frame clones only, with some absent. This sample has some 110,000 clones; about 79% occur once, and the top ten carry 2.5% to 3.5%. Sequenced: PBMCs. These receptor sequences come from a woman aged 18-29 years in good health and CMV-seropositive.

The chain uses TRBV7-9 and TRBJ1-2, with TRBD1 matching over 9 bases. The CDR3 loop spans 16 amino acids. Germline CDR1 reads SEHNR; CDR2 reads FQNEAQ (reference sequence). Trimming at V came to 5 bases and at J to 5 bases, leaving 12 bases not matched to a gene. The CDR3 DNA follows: TGTGCCAGCAGCGCACCCATGACAGGGGGGGTGTATGGCTACACCTTC. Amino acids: CASSAPMTGGVYGYTF. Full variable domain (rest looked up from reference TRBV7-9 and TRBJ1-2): DTGVSQNPRHKITKRGQNVTFRCDPISEHNRLYWYRQTLGQGPEFLTYFQNEAQLEKSRLLSDRFSAERPKGSFSTLEIQRTEQGDSAMYLCASSAPMTGGVYGYTFGSGTRLTVV.

CDR3 coding DNA: TGTGCCAGCTCACCGGGGCTGAGCTCCTACGAGCAGTACTTC. Translated: CASSPGLSSYEQYF. The chain combines TRBV18 with TRBJ2-7, with D possibly being TRBD1 (5 bases). CDR3 length equals 14 residues. The germline V gene encodes CDR1 KGHSH and CDR2 LQKENI. The V end was cut by 3 bases, the J end by 0 bases, with 9 bases between.

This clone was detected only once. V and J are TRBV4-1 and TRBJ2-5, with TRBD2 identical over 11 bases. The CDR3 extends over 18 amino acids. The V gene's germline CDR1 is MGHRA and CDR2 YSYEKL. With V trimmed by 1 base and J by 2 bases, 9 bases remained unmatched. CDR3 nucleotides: TGCGCCAGCAGCCAAGCTTCCCTAGCGGGAGGTCTGCAAGAGACCCAGTACTTC. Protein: CASSQASLAGGLQETQYF.

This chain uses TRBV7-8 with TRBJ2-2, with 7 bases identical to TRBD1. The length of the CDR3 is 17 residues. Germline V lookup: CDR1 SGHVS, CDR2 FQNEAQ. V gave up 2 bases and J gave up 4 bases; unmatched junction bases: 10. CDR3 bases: TGTGCCAGCAGCTTAACACTGGGACAGACGGGCACCGGGGAGCTGTTTTTT. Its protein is CASSLTLGQTGTGELFF.

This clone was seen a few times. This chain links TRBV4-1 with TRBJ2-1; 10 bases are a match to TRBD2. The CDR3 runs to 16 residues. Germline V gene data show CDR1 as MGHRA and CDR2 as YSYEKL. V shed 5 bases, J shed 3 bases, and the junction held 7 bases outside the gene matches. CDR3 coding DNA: TGCGCCAGCAGCAGACGGACTAGCGGAGACTACAATGAGCAGTTCTTC. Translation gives CASSRRTSGDYNEQFF.

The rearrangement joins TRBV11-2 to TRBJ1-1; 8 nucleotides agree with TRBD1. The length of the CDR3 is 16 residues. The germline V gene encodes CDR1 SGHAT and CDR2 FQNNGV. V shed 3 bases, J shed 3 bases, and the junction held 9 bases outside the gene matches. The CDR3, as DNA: TGTGCCAGCAGCTTCGACAGGGGCCGGGGCGACACTGAAGCTTTCTTT. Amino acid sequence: CASSFDRGRGDTEAFF.

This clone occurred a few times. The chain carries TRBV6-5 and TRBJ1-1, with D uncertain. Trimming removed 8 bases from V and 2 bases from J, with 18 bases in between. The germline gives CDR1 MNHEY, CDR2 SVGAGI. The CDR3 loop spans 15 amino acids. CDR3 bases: TGTGCCAGCTCCAAAAGGCGGGGTATTAACACTGAAGCTTTCTTT. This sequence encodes CASSKRRGINTEAFF.

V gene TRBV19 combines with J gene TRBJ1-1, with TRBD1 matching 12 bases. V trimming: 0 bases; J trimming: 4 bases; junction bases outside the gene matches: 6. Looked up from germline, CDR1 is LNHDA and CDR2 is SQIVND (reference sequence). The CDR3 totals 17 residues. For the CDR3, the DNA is TGTGCCAGTAGTATAGAGTGGGACAGGGGGCTGGGCACTGAAGCTTTCTTT. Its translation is CASSIEWDRGLGTEAFF.

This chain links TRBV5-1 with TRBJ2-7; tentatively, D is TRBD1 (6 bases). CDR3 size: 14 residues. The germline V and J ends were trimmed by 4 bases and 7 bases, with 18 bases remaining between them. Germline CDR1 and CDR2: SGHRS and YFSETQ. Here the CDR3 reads CASSPRTAEKEQYF. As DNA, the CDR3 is TGCGCCAGCAGCCCGAGGACAGCCGAGAAGGAGCAGTACTTC.

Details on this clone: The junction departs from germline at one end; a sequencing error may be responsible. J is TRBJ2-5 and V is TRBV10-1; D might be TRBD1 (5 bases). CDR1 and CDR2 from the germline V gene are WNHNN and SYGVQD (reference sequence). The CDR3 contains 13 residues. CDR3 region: CASSDRVIEAQYF. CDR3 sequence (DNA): TGCGCCAGCAGTGACAGGGTCATAGAGGCCCAGTACTTC.